The clone carrying this T cell receptor beta chain has just one count. V shed 3 bases, J shed 5 bases, and the junction held 9 bases outside the gene matches. In germline, CDR1 is SGHDT, CDR2 YYEEEE. The CDR3 consists of 16 residues. This sample was taken from a study of blood T cell repertoires in COVID-19. Study-wide background: Samples representing acute and convalescent COVID-19 were sourced from the United States, Italy and Spain.

Original analysis: Researchers report that nucleated cell counts were estimated from reference gene primer amplification. Assay used: immunoSEQ multiplex PCR; TCRdb lists only in-frame clones, some missing. From that table come the V and J calls and clone size; the DNA was used to work out D and trimming. The table lists about 300,000 clones, around 89% of them singletons, with roughly 6.7% in the top ten. The TCR was taken from a young man who had recovered from COVID-19. V usage is TRBV5-6 and J usage is TRBJ1-1, with 11 positions matching TRBD1. The specimen was peripheral blood. The CDR3 DNA reads as TGTGCCAGCAGCTCCCGGGACAGGGGGTATATGACTGAAGCTTTCTTT. Its translation: CASSSRDRGYMTEAFF.